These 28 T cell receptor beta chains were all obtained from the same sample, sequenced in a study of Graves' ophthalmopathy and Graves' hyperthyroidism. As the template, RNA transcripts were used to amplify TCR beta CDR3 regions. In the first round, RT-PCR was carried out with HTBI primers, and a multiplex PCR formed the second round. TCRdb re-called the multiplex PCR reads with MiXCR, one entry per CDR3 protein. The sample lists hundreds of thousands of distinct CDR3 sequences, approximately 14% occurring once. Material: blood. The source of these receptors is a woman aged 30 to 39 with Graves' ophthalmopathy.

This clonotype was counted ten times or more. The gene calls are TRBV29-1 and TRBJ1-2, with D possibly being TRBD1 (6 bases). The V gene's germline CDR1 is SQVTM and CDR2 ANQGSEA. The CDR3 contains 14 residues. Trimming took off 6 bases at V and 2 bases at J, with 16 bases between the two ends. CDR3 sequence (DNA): TGCAGCGTCCGCCCTACTACAGGGAACTATGGCTACACCTTC. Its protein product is CSVRPTTGNYGYTF.

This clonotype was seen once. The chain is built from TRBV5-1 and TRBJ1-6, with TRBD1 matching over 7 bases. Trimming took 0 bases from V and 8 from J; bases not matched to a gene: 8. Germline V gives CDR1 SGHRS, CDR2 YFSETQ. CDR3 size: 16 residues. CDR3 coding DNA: TGCGCCAGCAGCTTGGACAGGGGTACATCAGATTCACCCCTCCACTTT. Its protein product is CASSLDRGTSDSPLHF. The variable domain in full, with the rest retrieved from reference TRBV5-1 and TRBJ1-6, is KAGVTQTPRYLIKTRGQQVTLSCSPISGHRSVSWYQQTPGQGLQFLFEYFSETQRNKGNFPGRFSGRQFSNSRSEMNVSTLELGDSALYLCASSLDRGTSDSPLHFGNGTRLTVT.

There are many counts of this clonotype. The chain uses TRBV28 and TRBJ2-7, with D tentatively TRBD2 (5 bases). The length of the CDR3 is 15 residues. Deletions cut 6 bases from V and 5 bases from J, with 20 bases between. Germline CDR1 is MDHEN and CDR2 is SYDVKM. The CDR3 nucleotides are TGTGCCAGCAGCCCCCTGAGCGAGCTGAGGGACGAGCAGTACTTC. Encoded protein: CASSPLSELRDEQYF.

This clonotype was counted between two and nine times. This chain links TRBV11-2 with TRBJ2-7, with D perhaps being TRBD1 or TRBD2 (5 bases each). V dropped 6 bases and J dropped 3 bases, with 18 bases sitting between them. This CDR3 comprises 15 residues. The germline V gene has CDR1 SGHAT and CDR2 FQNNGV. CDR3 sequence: CASSPYGVGDYEQYF. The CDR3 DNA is TGTGCCAGCAGTCCTTACGGGGTAGGGGACTACGAGCAGTACTTC.

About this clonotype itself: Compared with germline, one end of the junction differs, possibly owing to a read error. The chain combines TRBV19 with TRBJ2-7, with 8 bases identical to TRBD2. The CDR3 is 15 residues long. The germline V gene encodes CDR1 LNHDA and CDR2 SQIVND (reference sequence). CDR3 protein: CASSIGLRGAYEQCF. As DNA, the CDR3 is TGTGCCAGTAGTATAGGATTGCGGGGGGCCTACGAGCAGTGCTTC.

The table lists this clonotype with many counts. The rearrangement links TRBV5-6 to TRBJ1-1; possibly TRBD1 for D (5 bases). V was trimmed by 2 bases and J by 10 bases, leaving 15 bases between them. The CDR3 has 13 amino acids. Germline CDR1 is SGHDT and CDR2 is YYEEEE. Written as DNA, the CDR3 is TGTGCCAGCAGCTTCGACGGGGCGGGTATAGCTTTCTTT. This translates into CASSFDGAGIAFF.

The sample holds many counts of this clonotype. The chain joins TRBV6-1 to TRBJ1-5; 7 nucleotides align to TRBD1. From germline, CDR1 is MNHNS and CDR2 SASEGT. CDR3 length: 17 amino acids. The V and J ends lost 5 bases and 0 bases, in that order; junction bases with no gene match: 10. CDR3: CASSKRQGLNSNQPQHF. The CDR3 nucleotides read TGTGCCAGCAGTAAACGACAGGGACTCAATAGCAATCAGCCCCAGCATTTT.

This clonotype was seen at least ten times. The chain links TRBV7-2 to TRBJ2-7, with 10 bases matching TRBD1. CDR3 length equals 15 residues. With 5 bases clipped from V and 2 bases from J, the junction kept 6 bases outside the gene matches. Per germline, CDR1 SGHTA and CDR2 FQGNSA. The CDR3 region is CASSPVGQGTYEQYF. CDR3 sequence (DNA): TGTGCCAGCAGCCCCGTGGGACAGGGGACCTACGAGCAGTACTTC.

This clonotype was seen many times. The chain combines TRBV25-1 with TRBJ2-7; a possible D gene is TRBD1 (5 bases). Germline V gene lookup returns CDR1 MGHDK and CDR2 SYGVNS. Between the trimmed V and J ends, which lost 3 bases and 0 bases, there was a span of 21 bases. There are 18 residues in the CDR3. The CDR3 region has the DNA TGTGCCAGCAGTGAGGGGCCCCTCGGTGGAGTGAGCTCCTACGAGCAGTACTTC. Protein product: CASSEGPLGGVSSYEQYF.

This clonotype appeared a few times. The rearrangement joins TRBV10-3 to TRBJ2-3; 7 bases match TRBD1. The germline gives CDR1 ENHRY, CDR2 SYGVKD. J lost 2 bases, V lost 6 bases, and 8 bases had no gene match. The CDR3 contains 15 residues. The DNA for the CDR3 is TGTGCCATCAGGACACCGGGACAGATCACAGATACGCAGTATTTT. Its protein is CAIRTPGQITDTQYF.

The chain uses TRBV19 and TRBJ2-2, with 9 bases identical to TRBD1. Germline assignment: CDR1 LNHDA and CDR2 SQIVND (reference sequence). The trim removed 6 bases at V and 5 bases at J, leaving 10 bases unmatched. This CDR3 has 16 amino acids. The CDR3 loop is CASRPRQGVRTGELFF. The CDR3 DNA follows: TGTGCCAGTAGACCGAGACAGGGGGTGAGGACCGGGGAGCTGTTTTTT.

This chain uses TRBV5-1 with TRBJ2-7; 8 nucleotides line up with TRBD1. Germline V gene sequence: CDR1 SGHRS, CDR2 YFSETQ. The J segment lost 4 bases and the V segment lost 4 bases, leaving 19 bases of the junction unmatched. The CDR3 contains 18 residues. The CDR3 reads CASSESQGGAAGHYEQYF. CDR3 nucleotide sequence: TGCGCCAGCAGCGAGTCACAGGGGGGAGCGGCGGGACATTACGAGCAGTACTTC.

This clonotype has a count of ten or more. CDR3 residues: CASSYSWGPNPDTEAFF. DNA for the CDR3: TGTGCCAGCAGTTACTCATGGGGACCCAACCCAGACACTGAAGCTTTCTTT. The chain employs TRBV6-5 and TRBJ1-1; TRBD1 is a possible D gene (5 bases). CDR1 MNHEY and CDR2 SVGAGI come from the germline V gene. The CDR3 is made up of 17 amino acids. Trimming removed 0 bases at V and 3 bases at J, with 17 bases between.

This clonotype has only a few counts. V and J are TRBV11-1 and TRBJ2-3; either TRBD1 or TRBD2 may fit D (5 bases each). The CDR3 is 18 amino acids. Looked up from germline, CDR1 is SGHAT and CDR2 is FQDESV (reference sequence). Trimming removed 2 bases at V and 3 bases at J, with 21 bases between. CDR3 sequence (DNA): TGTGCCAGCAGCTTACTTCGACAGCCCGTACGGGGTACAGATACGCAGTATTTT. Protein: CASSLLRQPVRGTDTQYF.

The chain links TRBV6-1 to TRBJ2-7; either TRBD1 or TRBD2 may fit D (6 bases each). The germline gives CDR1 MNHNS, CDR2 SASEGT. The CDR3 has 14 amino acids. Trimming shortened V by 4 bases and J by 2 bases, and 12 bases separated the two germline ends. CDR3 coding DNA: TGTGCCAGCAGTGTAGGGGGGAGTCCCTACGAGCAGTACTTC. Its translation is CASSVGGSPYEQYF.

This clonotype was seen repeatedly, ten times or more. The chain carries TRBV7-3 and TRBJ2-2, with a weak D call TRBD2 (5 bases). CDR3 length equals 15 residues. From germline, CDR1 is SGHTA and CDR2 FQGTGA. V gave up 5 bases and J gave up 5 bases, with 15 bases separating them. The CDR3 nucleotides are TGTGCCAGCAGCCAGGAGGTCGGACGGACCGGGGAGCTGTTTTTT. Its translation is CASSQEVGRTGELFF.

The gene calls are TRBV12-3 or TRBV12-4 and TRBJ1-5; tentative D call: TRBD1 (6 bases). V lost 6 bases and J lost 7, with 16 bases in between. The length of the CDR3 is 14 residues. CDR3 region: CASRLGQSAQPQHF. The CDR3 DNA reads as TGTGCCAGCAGGCTTGGACAGTCGGCCCAGCCCCAGCATTTT.

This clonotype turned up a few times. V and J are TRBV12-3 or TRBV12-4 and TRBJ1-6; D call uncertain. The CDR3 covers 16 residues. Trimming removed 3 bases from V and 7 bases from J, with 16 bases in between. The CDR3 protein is CASSFKPGLGNSPLHF. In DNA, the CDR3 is TGTGCCAGCAGTTTTAAGCCGGGCCTGGGGAATTCACCCCTCCACTTT.

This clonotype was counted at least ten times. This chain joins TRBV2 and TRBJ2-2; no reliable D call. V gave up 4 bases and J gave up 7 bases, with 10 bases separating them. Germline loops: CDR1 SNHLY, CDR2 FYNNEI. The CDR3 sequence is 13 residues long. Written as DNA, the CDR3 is TGTGCCAGCAGTGTGTTGGGGTTCGGGGAGCTGTTTTTT. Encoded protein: CASSVLGFGELFF.

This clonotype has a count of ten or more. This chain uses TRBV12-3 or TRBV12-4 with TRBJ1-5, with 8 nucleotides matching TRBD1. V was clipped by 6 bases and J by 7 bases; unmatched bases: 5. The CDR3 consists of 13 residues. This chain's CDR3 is CASRRTGLQPQHF. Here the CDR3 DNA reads TGTGCCAGCAGACGGACAGGGCTCCAGCCCCAGCATTTT.

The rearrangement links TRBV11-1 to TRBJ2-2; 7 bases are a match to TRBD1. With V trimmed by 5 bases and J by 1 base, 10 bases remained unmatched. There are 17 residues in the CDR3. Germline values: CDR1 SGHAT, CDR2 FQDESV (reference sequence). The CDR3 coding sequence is TGTGCCAGCAGCGGCGGACCGGGACAGTTGAACACCGGGGAGCTGTTTTTT. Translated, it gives CASSGGPGQLNTGELFF.

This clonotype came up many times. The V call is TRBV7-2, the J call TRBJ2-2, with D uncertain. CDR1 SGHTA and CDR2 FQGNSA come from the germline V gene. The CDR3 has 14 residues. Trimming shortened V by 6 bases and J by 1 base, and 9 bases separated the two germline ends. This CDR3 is CASRRRQNTGELFF. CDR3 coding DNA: TGTGCCAGCAGACGTAGACAGAACACCGGGGAGCTGTTTTTT.

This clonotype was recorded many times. Here the CDR3 reads CASSPTDYGYTF. The CDR3 bases are TGTGCCAGCAGTCCGACAGATTATGGCTACACCTTC. The V gene is TRBV28, the J gene TRBJ1-2; TRBD1 might be the D (5 bases). The CDR3 is 12 residues long. The germline V gene encodes CDR1 MDHEN and CDR2 SYDVKM. V lost 5 bases to trimming and J lost 5 bases, with 9 bases between them.

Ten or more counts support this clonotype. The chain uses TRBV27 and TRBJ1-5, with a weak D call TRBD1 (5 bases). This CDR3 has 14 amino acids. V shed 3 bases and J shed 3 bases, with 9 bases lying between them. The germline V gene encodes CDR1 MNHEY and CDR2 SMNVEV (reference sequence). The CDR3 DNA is TGTGCCAGCAGTTTGGCCAGGGACAATCAGCCCCAGCATTTT. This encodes CASSLARDNQPQHF.

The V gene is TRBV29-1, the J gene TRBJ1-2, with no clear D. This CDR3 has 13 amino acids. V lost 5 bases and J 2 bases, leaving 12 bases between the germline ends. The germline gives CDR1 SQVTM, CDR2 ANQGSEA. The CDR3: CSVLRTENYGYTF. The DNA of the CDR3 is TGCAGCGTTCTCCGGACGGAGAACTATGGCTACACCTTC.

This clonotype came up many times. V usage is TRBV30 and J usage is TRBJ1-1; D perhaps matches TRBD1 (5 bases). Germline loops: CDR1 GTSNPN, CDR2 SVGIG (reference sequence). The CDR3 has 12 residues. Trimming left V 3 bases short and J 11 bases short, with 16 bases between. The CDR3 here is CAWSLTGPRAFF. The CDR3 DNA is TGTGCCTGGAGCCTTACAGGCCCCAGGGCTTTCTTT.

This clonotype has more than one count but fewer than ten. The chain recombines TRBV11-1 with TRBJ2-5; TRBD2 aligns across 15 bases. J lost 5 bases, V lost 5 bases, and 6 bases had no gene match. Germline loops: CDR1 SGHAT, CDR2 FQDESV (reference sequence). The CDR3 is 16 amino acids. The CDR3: CASSEGLAGGPETQYF. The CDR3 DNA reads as TGTGCCAGCAGCGAAGGACTAGCGGGAGGGCCGGAGACCCAGTACTTC. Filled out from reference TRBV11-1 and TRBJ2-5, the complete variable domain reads EAEVAQSPRYKITEKSQAVAFWCDPISGHATLYWYRQILGQGPELLVQFQDESVVDDSQLPKDRFSAERLKGVDSTLKIQPAELGDSAMYLCASSEGLAGGPETQYFGPGTRLLVL.

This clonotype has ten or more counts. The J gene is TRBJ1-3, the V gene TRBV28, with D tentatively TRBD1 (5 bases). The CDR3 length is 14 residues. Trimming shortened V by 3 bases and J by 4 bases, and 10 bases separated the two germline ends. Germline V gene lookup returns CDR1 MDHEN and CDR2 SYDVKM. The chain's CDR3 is CASSFRGLGNTIYF. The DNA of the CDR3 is TGTGCCAGCAGTTTCCGGGGGTTAGGAAACACCATATATTTT.